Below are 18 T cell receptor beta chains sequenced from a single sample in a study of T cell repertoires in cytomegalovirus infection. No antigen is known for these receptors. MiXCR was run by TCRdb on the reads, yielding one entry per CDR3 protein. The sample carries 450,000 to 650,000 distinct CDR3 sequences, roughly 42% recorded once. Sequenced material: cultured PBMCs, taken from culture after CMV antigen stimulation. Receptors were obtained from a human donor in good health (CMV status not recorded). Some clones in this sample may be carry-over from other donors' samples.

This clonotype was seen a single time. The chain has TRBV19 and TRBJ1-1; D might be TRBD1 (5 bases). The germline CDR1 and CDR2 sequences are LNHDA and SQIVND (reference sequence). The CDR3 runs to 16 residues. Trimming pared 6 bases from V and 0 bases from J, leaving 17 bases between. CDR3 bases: TGTGCCAGTAGATGGGGCAGTCAACTCATGAACACTGAAGCTTTCTTT. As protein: CASRWGSQLMNTEAFF. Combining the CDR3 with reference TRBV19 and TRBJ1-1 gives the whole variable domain DGGITQSPKYLFRKEGQNVTLSCEQNLNHDAMYWYRQDPGQGLRLIYYSQIVNDFQKGDIAEGYSVSREKKESFPLTVTSAQKNPTAFYLCASRWGSQLMNTEAFFGQGTRLTVV.

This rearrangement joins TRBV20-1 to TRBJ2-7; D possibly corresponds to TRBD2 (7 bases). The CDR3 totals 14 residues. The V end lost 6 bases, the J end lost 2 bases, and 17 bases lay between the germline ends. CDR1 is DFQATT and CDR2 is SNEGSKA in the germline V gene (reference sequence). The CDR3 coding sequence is TGCAGTGCCTTACGGGGAGGGGGTGCCTACGAGCAGTACTTC. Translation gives CSALRGGGAYEQYF.

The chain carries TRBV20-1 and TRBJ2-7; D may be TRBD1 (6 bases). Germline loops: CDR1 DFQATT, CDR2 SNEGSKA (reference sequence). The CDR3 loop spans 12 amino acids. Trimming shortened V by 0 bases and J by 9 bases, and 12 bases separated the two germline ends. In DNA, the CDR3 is TGCAGTGCTAGAGATGTGGGGGCGGTGCAGTACTTC. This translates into CSARDVGAVQYF.

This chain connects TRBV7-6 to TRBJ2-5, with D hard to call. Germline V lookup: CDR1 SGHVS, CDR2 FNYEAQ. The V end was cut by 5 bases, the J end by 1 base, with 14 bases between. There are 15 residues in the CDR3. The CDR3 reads CASSPSMATQETQYF. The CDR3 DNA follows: TGTGCCAGCAGCCCCAGCATGGCGACCCAAGAGACCCAGTACTTC.

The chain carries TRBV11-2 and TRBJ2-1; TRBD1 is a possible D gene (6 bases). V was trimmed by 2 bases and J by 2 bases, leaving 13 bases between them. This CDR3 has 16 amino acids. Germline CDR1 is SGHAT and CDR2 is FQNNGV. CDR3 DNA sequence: TGTGCCAGCAGCTTACGTGGGTCAGGGGCCTACAATGAGCAGTTCTTC. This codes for CASSLRGSGAYNEQFF.

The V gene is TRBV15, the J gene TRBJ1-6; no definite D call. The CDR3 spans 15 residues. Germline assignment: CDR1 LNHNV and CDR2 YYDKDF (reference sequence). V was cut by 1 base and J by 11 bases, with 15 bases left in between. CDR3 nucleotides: TGTGCCACCAGCAGAGCCGGGCCAGGATCAGCACCCCTCCACTTT. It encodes CATSRAGPGSAPLHF.

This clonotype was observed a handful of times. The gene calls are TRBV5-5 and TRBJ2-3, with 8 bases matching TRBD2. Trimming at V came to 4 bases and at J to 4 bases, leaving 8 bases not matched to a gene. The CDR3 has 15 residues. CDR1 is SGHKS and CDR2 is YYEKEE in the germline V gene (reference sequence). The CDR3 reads CASSPPGGLADTQYF. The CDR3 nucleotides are TGTGCCAGCAGCCCCCCGGGGGGGCTGGCAGATACGCAGTATTTT.

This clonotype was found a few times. CDR3 sequence: CASSQDRIGAGIQYF. The CDR3 bases are TGTGCCAGCAGCCAAGATCGAATAGGGGCGGGCATTCAGTACTTC. This rearrangement joins TRBV4-2 to TRBJ2-4; D is tentatively TRBD1 or TRBD2 (5 bases each). Germline assignment: CDR1 LGHNA and CDR2 YNFKEQ. There are 15 residues in the CDR3. Trimming shortened V by 0 bases and J by 9 bases, and 15 bases separated the two germline ends.

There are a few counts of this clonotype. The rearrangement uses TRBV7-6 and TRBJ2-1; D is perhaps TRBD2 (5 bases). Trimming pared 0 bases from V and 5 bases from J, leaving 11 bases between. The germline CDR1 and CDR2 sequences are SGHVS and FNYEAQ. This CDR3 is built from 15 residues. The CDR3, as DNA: TGTGCCAGCAGCTTAGCTGTCTCGAGGGACAATGAGCAGTTCTTC. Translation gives CASSLAVSRDNEQFF.

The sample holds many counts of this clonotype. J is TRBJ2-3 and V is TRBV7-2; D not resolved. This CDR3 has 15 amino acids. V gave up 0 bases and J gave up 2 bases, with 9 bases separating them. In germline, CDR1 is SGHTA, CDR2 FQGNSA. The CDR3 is CASSLAGGNTDTQYF. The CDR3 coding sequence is TGTGCCAGCAGCTTAGCAGGTGGAAACACAGATACGCAGTATTTT.

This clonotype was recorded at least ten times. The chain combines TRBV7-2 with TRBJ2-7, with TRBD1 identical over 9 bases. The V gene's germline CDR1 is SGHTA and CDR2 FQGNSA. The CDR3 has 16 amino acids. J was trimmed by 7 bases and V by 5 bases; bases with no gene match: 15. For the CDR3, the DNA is TGTGCCAGCAGCAGAGGTGATCACAGGGGGCTTTGGGAGCAGTACTTC. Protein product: CASSRGDHRGLWEQYF.

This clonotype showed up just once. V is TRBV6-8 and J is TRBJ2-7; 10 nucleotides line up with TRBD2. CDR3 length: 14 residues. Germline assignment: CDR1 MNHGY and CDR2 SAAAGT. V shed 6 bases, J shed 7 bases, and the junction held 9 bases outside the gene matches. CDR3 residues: CASRDSGGQGEQYF. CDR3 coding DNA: TGTGCCAGCAGGGATAGCGGGGGGCAGGGGGAGCAGTACTTC.

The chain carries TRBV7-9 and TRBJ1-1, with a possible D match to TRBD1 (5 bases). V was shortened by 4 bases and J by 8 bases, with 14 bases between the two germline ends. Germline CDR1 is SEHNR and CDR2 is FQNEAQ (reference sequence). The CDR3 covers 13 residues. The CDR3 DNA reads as TGTGCCAGCAGCTCACCGGGACTGAACGAAGCTTTCTTT. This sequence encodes CASSSPGLNEAFF. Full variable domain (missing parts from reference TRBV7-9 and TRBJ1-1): DTGVSQNPRHKITKRGQNVTFRCDPISEHNRLYWYRQTLGQGPEFLTYFQNEAQLEKSRLLSDRFSAERPKGSFSTLEIQRTEQGDSAMYLCASSSPGLNEAFFGQGTRLTVV.

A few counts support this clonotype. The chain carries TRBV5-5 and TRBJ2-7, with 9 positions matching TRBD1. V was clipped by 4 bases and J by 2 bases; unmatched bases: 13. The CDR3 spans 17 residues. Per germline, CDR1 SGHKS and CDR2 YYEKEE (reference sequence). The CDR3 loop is CASSDHLLTGGPYEQYF. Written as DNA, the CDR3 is TGTGCCAGCAGCGATCATCTGCTTACAGGGGGCCCCTACGAGCAGTACTTC.

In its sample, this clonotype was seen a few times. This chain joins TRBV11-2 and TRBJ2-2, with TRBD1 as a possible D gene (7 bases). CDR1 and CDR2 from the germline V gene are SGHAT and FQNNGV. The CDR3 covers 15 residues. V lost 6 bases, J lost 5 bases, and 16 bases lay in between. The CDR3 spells CASSMTGRPTGELFF. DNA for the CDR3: TGTGCCAGCAGTATGACAGGGAGGCCTACCGGGGAGCTGTTTTTT.

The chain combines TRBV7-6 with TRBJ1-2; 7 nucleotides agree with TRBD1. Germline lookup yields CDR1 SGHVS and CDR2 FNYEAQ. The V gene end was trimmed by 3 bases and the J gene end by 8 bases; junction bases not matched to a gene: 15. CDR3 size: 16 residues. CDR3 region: CASSFRGQPEGWGYTF. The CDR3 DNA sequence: TGTGCCAGCAGCTTCCGGGGACAGCCCGAGGGCTGGGGCTACACCTTC.

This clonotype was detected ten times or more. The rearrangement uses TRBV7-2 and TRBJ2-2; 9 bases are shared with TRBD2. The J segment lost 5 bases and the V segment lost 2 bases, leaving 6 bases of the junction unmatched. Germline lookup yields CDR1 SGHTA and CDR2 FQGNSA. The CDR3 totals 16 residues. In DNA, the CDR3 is TGTGCCAGCAGCTTACATAGCGGGGGAGGGACCGGGGAGCTGTTTTTT. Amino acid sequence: CASSLHSGGGTGELFF.

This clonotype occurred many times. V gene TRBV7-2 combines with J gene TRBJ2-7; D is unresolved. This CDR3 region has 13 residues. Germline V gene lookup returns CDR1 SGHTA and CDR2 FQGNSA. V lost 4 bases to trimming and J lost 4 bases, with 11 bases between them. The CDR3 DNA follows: TGTGCCAGCAGCTCGGGCCTATATTACGAGCAGTACTTC. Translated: CASSSGLYYEQYF.